This is a list of T cell receptor beta chains from one sample in a study of OX40 agonist ivuxolimab in advanced cancers. The table came from immunoSEQ multiplex PCR; TCRdb's copy has only in-frame clones and leaves some out. Of tens of thousands of clones listed, roughly 94% are singletons. Sequencing was performed on CD4+ or CD8+ T cells sorted from blood, taken in a trial of the OX40 agonist ivuxolimab. Every receptor here comes from an adult with an advanced solid tumor such as melanoma, head and neck, liver or kidney cancer. Both conserved end residues are part of each CDR3. Fields, in order: V gene, D gene, CDR3 length, J gene, clone size, CDR3 DNA, CDR3 protein. A D gene is named only where the DNA matches it firmly. The size of a clone is reported for some rows only, either as once, few or many, or as a class for expanded clones.

V: TRBV9; D: NA; length: 14; J: TRBJ1-1; size: few; DNA: TGTGCCAGCAGCGTAGCCTATTCGAACACTGAAGCTTTCTTT; CDR3: CASSVAYSNTEAFF
V: TRBV27; D: NA; length: 14; J: TRBJ2-1; size: NA; DNA: TGTGCCACCAGGGATGTGAGCTCCTACAATGAGCAGTTCTTC; CDR3: CATRDVSSYNEQFF
V: TRBV11-2; D: NA; length: 12; J: TRBJ2-7; size: once; DNA: TGTGCCAGCAGCTCCACCCTCTACGAGCAGTACTTC; CDR3: CASSSTLYEQYF
V: TRBV7-9; D: NA; length: 14; J: TRBJ2-1; size: NA; DNA: TGTGCCAGCAGCTCCCCCGGTGTCTACAATGAGCAGTTCTTC; CDR3: CASSSPGVYNEQFF
V: TRBV18; D: TRBD1; length: 13; J: TRBJ2-1; size: NA; DNA: TGTGCCAGCTCCCCCGACAGGGTGGATGAGCAGTTCTTC; CDR3: CASSPDRVDEQFF
V: TRBV9; D: TRBD2; length: 16; J: TRBJ2-3; size: NA; DNA: TGTGCCAGCAGCGTGCGACTAGCCGGCTCTCTAGATACGCAGTATTTT; CDR3: CASSVRLAGSLDTQYF
V: TRBV27; D: TRBD1; length: 14; J: TRBJ1-4; size: NA; DNA: TGTGCCAGCAGTTTGGGACAGGAAAATGAAAAACTGTTTTTT; CDR3: CASSLGQENEKLFF
V: TRBV13; D: NA; length: 16; J: TRBJ1-5; size: NA; DNA: TGTGCCAGCAGCTTAGGAGGGGTAGGGGGGGTTCAGCCCCAGCATTTT; CDR3: CASSLGGVGGVQPQHF
V: TRBV5-5; D: NA; length: 16; J: TRBJ1-1; size: NA; DNA: TGTGCCAGCAGCTCCTTGGTAGATCGTCTGAACACTGAAGCTTTCTTT; CDR3: CASSSLVDRLNTEAFF
V: TRBV19; D: NA; length: 14; J: TRBJ1-4; size: NA; DNA: TGTGCCAGTAGTATAGTTTGGACGGGGGAAAAACTGTTTTTT; CDR3: CASSIVWTGEKLFF
V: TRBV11-2; D: NA; length: 14; J: TRBJ1-1; size: NA; DNA: TGTGCCAGCAGCTTAGCAGGTGTGAACACTGAAGCTTTCTTT; CDR3: CASSLAGVNTEAFF
V: TRBV4-3; D: TRBD2; length: 16; J: TRBJ2-1; size: NA; DNA: TGCGCCAGCAGCCAAGGGCCCAGCGGGAGCGGGGATGAGCAGTTCTTC; CDR3: CASSQGPSGSGDEQFF
V: TRBV27; D: TRBD1; length: 16; J: TRBJ2-1; size: NA; DNA: TGTGCCAGCAGTTTAGGGGCAGGGGGCTCCTACAATGAGCAGTTCTTC; CDR3: CASSLGAGGSYNEQFF
V: TRBV27; D: NA; length: 14; J: TRBJ1-1; size: NA; DNA: TGTGCCAGCAGACGGGGGCTGGGGAACACTGAAGCTTTCTTT; CDR3: CASRRGLGNTEAFF
V: TRBV27; D: NA; length: 15; J: TRBJ1-2; size: NA; DNA: TGTGCCAGCAGTTTATCTCCCAGGGGTGTCGATGGCTACACCTTC; CDR3: CASSLSPRGVDGYTF